The present entry profiles one T cell receptor beta chain with its context. Authors' analysis steps: Amplified reference gene primers provided the basis for estimating nucleated cell counts. The repertoire was sequenced with immunoSEQ multiplex PCR; TCRdb's copy has only in-frame clones and lacks some. That table supplies the V and J calls and clone size; D and trimming were determined from the DNA. The sample shows 50,000 to 65,000 clones, approximately 86% of them seen only once. This sample is drawn from a study of blood T cell repertoires in COVID-19. For the study at large: The origin of the acute and convalescent COVID-19 samples was the United States, Italy and Spain. Sources were T cells, B-cell-depleted T cells, or PBMCs; the material itself was cDNA or gDNA.

V shed 8 bases, J shed 6 bases, and the junction held 26 bases outside the gene matches. The germline V gene has CDR1 SGHRS and CDR2 YFSETQ. CDR3 length: 18 amino acids. Input material: peripheral blood. The sequence was collected from a man aged 50 to 60 with active COVID-19. The chain carries TRBV5-1 and TRBJ2-7; TRBD2 aligns across 7 bases. CDR3 bases: TGCGCCAGTAGACCAAGAGGACTAGGACTTACAGTGGGCAGCGAGCAGTACTTC. It yields the protein CASRPRGLGLTVGSEQYF.